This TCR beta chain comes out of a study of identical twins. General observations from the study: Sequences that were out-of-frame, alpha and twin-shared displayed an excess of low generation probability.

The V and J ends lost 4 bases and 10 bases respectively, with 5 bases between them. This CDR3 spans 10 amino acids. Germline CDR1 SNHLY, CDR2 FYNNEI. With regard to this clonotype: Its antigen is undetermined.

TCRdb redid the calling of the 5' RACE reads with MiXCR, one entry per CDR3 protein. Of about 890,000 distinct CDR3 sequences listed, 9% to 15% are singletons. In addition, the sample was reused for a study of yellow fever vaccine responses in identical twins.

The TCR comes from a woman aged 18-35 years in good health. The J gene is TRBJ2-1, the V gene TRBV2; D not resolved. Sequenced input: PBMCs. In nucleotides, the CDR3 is TGTGCCAGCAGTGTGGGGGAGCAGTTCTTC. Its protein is CASSVGEQFF.